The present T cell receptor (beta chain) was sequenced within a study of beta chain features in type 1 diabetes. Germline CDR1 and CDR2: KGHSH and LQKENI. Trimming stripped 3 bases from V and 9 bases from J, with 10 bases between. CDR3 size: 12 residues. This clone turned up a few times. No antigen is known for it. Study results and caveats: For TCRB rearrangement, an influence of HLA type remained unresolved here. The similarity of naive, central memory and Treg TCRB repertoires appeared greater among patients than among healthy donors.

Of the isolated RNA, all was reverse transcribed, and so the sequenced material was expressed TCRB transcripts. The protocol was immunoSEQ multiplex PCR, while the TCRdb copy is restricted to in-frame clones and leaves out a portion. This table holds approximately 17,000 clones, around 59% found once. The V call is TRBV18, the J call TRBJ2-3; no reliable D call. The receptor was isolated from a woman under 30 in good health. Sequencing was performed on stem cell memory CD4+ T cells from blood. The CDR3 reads CASSPLEATQYF. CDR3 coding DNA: TGTGCCAGCTCACCCCTAGAGGCCACGCAGTATTTT.